This TCR beta chain originates from a study of T-cell reconstitution after alpha-beta-depleted transplantation in children. V lost 0 bases and J 4 bases, leaving 9 bases between the germline ends. There are 14 residues in the CDR3. Germline-derived CDR1 and CDR2 are SEHNR and FQNEAQ (reference sequence). This clonotype was found a few times. Unique molecular identifiers featured in how the TCRbeta library was prepared. TCRdb used MiXCR to reprocess the PCR reads, holding one entry per CDR3 protein. Of about 540,000 distinct CDR3 sequences in the sample, around 20% were seen once. This specimen consisted of PBMCs from the stem cell graft donor, obtained from the stem cell graft. This clonotype was sampled from a human donor who donated a stem cell graft to a child with acute lymphoblastic leukemia. J is TRBJ2-5 and V is TRBV7-9; D gene ambiguous. The CDR3 DNA reads TGTGCCAGCAGCTTAGCTGAGGCCCCAGAGACCCAGTACTTC. Translation: CASSLAEAPETQYF.